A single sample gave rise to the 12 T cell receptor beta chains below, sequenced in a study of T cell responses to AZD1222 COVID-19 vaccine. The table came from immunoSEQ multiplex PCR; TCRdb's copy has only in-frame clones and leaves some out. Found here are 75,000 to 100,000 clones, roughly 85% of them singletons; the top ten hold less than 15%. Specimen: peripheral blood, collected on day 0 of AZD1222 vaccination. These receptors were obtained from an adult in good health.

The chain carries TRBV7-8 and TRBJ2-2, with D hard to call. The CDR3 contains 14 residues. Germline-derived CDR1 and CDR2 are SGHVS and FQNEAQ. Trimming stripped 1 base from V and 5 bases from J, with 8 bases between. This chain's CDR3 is CASSLGSKTGELFF. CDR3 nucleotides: TGTGCCAGCAGCTTAGGGTCTAAGACCGGGGAGCTGTTTTTT.

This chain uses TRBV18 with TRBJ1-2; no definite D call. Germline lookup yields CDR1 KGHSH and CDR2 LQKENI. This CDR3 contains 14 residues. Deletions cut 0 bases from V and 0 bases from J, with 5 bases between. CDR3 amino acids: CASSPPSSNYGYTF. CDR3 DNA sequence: TGTGCCAGCTCACCACCTAGCTCTAACTATGGCTACACCTTC.

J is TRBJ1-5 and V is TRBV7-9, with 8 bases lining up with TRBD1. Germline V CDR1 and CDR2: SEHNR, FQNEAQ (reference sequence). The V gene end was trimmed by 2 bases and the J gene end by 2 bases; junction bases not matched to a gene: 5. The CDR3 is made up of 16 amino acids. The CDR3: CASSLMAGGRNQPQHF. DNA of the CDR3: TGTGCCAGCAGCTTAATGGCAGGGGGCCGCAATCAGCCCCAGCATTTT.

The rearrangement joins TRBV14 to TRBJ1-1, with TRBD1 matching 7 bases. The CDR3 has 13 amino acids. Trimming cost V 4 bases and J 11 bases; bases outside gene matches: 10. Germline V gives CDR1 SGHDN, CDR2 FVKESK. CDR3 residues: CASSPPWTGPAFF. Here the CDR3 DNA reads TGTGCCAGCAGCCCACCGTGGACAGGCCCTGCTTTCTTT.

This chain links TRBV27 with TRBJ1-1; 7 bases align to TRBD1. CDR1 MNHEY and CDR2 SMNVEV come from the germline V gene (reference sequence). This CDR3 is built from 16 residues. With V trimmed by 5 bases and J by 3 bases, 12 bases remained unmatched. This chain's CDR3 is CASSADREGGHTEAFF. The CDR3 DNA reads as TGTGCCAGCAGTGCCGACAGGGAAGGCGGGCACACTGAAGCTTTCTTT.

The CDR3 nucleotides read TGTGCCAGCAGCCGCCGCGGGAGGGGAGGTTGCGAAAAACTGTTTTTT. This translates into CASSRRGRGGCEKLFF. This chain links TRBV21-1 with TRBJ1-4. TRBV21-1 is described as a pseudogene. The CDR3 loop spans 16 amino acids.

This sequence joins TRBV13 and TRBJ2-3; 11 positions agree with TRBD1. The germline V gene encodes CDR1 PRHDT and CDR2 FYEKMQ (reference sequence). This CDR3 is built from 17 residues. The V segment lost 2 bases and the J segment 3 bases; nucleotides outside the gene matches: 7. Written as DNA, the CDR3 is TGTGCCAGCAGCTTACGCGGACAGGGGGCTCAGACAGATACGCAGTATTTT. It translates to CASSLRGQGAQTDTQYF. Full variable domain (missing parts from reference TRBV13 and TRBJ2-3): AAGVIQSPRHLIKEKRETATLKCYPIPRHDTVYWYQQGPGQDPQFLISFYEKMQSDKGSIPDRFSAQQFSDYHSELNMSSLELGDSALYFCASSLRGQGAQTDTQYFGPGTRLTVL.

CDR3: CAISEAQQGAYGYTF. The DNA for the CDR3 is TGTGCCATCAGTGAGGCCCAACAGGGGGCTTATGGCTACACCTTC. The rearrangement uses TRBV10-3 and TRBJ1-2; 9 bases fit TRBD1. The CDR3 has 15 amino acids. The germline V gene encodes CDR1 ENHRY and CDR2 SYGVKD. V lost 2 bases and J lost 5; bases outside the gene matches: 6.

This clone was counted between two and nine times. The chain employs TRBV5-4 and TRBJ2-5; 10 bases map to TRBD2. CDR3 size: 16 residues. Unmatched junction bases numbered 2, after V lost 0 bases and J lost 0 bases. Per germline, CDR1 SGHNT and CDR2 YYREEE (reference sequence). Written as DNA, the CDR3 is TGTGCCAGCAGCTTGGCTAGCGGGGGTTACCAAGAGACCCAGTACTTC. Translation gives CASSLASGGYQETQYF.

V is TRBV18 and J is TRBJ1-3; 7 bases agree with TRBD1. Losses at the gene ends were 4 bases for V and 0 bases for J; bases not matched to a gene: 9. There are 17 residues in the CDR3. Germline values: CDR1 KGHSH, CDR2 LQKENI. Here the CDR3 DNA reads TGTGCCAGCTCACAAAGCCAAGGGACAGCCTCTGGAAACACCATATATTTT. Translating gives CASSQSQGTASGNTIYF.

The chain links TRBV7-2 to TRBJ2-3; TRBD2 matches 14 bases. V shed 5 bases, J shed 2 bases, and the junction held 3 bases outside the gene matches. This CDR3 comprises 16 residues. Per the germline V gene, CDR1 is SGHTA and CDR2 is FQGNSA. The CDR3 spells CASSRTSGGYTDTQYF. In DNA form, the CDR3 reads TGTGCCAGCAGCCGGACTAGCGGGGGGTACACAGATACGCAGTATTTT.

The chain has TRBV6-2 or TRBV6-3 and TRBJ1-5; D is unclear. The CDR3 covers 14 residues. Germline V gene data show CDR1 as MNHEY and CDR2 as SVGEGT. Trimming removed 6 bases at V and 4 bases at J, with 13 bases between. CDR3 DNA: TGTGCCAGCAGCCCCCTTGCAACTAATCAGCCCCAGCATTTT. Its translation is CASSPLATNQPQHF.